The text below deals with one T cell receptor (beta chain). The data belong to a study of T cells in localized non-small cell lung cancer. This table comes from immunoSEQ multiplex PCR, and its TCRdb copy is limited to in-frame clones, with some not included. Of tens of thousands of clones listed, around nine tenths are singletons. CDR1 is MNHEY, CDR2 SMNVEV, per germline (reference sequence). The CDR3 has 16 amino acids. Trimming removed 6 bases from V and 5 bases from J; junction bases left unmatched: 9. This specimen consisted of peripheral blood, obtained before any cancer treatment. This receptor was taken from a man between 40 and 70 years old with stage I squamous cell lung carcinoma. The rearrangement uses TRBV27 and TRBJ2-2, with 10 bases fitting TRBD2. CDR3 in DNA: TGTGCCAGCAGAGAGAGTAGCGGGAGGAGGACCGGGGAGCTGTTTTTT. Its protein product is CASRESSGRRTGELFF.